This T cell receptor (beta chain) was documented in a study of early T cells in non-severe SARS-CoV-2 infection. Study-wide context: Investigators sequenced bulk RNA drawn from unsorted whole blood, and chains remained unpaired.

This clonotype has more than one count but fewer than ten. TCRdb used MiXCR to reprocess the 5' RACE reads, holding one entry per CDR3 protein. The repertoire consists of roughly 48,000 distinct CDR3 sequences, with 5.6% occurring once and the leading ten covering about 4.3%. V trimming: 5 bases; J trimming: 5 bases; junction bases outside the gene matches: 11. Germline CDR1 is MDHEN and CDR2 is SYDVKM. The CDR3 has 16 residues. V is TRBV28 and J is TRBJ2-7; 11 bases are a match to TRBD2. The sequencing sample was made of whole blood. The origin of this receptor is an adult who was a healthcare worker with PCR-confirmed SARS-CoV-2 infection or an uninfected control (not recorded which). CDR3 protein: CASSAQIAGGPHEQYF. The CDR3 coding sequence is TGTGCCAGCAGTGCCCAAATAGCGGGAGGGCCCCACGAGCAGTACTTC.